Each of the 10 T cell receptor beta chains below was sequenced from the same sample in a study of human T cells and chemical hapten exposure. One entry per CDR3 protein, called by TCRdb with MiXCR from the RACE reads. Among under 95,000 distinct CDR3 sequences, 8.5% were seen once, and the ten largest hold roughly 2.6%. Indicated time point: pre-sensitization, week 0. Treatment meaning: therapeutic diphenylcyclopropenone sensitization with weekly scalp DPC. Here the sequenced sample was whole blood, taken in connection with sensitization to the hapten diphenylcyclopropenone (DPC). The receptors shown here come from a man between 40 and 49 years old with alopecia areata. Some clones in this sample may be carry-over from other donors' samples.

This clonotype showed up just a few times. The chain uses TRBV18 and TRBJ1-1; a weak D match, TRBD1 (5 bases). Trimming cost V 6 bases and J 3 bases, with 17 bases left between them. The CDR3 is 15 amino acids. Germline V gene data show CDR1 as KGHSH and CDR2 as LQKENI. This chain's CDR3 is CASSELQGRDTEAFF. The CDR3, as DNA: TGTGCCAGCTCCGAACTCCAGGGACGAGACACTGAAGCTTTCTTT.

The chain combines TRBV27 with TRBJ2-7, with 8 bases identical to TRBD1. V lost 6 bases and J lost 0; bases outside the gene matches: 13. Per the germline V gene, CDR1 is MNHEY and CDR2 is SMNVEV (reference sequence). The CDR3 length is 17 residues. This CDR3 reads CASRRYSGTGISYEQYF. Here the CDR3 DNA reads TGTGCCAGCAGGAGATACTCCGGGACAGGTATCTCCTACGAGCAGTACTTC.

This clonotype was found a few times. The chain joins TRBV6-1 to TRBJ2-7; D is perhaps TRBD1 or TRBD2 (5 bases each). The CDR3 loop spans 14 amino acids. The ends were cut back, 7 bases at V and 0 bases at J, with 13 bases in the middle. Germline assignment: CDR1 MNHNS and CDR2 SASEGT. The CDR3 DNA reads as TGTGCCAGCAACCCCTGGGGGAACTCCTACGAGCAGTACGTC. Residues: CASNPWGNSYEQYV.

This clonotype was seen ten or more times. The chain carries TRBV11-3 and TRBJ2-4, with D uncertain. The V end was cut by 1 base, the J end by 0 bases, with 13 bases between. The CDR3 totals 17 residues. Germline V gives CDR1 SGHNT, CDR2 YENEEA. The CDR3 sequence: CASSLAIRGLAKNIQYF. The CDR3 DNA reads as TGTGCCAGCAGCTTAGCCATTCGAGGTTTAGCCAAAAACATTCAGTACTTC.

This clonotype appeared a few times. CDR3 nucleotides: TGTGCCAGCAGCCGACAGGGGGACTATGGCTACACCTTC. Its translation is CASSRQGDYGYTF. The chain employs TRBV5-6 and TRBJ1-2, with 9 bases aligning to TRBD1. The CDR3 is 13 residues long. J gave up 3 bases and V 4 bases, and 1 base lay outside the gene matches. Germline V gene sequence: CDR1 SGHDT, CDR2 YYEEEE.

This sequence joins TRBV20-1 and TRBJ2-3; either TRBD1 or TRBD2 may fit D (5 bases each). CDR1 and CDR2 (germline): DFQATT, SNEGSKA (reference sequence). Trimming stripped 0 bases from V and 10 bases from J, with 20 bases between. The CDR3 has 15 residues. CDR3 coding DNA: TGCAGTGCTAGAGATGGCATCAACCCGGGACCTGCGCAGTATTTT. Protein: CSARDGINPGPAQYF.

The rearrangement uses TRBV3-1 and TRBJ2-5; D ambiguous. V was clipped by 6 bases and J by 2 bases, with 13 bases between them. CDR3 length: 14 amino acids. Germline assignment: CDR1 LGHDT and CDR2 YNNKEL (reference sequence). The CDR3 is CASRRGRRQETQYF. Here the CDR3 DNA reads TGTGCCAGCAGACGCGGACGGCGACAAGAGACCCAGTACTTC.

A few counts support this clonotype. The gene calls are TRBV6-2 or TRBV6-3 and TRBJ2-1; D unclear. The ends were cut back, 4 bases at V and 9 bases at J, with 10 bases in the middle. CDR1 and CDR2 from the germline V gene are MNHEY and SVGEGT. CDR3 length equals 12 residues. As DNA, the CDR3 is TGTGCCAGCAGTTTATCGGTGGGTGAGCAGTTCTTC. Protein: CASSLSVGEQFF.

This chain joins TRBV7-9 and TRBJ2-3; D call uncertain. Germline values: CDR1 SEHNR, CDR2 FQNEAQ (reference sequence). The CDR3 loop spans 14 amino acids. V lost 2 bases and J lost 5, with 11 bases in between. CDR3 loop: CASSLPGFRDTQYF. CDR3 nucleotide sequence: TGTGCCAGCAGCTTACCGGGTTTCCGAGATACGCAGTATTTT.

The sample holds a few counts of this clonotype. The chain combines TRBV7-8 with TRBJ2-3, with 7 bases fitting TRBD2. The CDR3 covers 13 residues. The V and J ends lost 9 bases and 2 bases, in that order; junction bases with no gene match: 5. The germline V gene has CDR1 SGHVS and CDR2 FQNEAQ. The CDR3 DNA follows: TGTGCCAGTCGGCGGGAGCTCACAGATACGCAGTATTTT. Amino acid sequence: CASRRELTDTQYF.